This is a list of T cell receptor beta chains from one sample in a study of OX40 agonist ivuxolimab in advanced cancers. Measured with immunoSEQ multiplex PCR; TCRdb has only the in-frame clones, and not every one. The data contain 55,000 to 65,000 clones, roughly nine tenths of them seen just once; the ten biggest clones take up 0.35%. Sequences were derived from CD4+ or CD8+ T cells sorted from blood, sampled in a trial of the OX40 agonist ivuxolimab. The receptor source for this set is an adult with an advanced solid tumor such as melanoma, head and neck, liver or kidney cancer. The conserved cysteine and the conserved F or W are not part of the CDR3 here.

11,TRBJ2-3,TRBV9,ATSKGSTDTQY
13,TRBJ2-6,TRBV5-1,ASSSTGSGANVLT
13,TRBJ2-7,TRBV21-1,ASSNPGTGRDEQY
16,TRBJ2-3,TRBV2,ASSVYDGGARGTDTQY
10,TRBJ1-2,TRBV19,ASSSRGEGYT
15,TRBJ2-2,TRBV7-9,ASSWTSGGGNTGELF
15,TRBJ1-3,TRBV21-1,ASSRKAGQTSGNTIY
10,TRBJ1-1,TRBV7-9,ASSLVVFEAF
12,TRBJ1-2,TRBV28,ASSLGRGGYGYT
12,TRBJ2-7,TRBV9,ASSPRTIPYEQY
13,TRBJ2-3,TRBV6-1,ASSTRTSATDTQY
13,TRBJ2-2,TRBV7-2,ASTAGTTDTGELF
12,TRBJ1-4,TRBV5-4,ASSIRTGGEKLF
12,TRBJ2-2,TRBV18,ASLTDQVTGELF
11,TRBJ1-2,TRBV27,ASSLDGHYGYT
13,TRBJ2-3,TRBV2,ASSGLADYTDTQY
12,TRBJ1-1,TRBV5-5,ASNWRTGNTEAF
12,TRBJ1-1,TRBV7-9,ASSLAGVNTEAF
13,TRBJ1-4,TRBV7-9,ASSRPQGDNEKLF
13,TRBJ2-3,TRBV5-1,ASSSTSGETDTQY
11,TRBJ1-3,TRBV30,AWSVLDGNTIY
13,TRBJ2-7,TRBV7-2,ASSLGRGAPYEQY
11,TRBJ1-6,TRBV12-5,ASGGQGNSPLH
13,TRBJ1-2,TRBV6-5,ASRRGESAGGGYT
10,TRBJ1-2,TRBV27,AMTRGSYGYT
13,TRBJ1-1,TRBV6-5,ASSYTNRGATEAF
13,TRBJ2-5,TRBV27,ASSGTGASQETQY
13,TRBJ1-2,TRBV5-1,ASSQGQGVNYGYT
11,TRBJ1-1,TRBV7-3,ASSLSVNTEAF
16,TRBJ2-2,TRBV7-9,ASSSLAASVGSTGELF
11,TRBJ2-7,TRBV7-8,ASSSSLSYEQY
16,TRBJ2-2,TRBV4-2,ASSQGAGGSANTGELF
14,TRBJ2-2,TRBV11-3,ASSAQGAQNTGELF
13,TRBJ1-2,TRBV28,ASSILGTGLYGYT
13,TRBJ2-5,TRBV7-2,ASSPRTSGAWTQY
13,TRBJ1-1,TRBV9,ASSVESGRGSEAF
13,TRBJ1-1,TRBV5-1,ASSLGDRGFTEAF
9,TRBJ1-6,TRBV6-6,ATKNNSPLH
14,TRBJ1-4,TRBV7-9,ASSLGQYRANEKLF
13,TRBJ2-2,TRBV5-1,ASTPSGAGTGELF
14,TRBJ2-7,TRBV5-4,ASSSGQGAPAYEQY
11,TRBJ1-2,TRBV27,ASRQDRGSGYT
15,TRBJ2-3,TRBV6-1,ASSGRLAGGSTDTQY
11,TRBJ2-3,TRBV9,ASSVAGKDTQY
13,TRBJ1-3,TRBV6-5,ASSRQLNSGNTIY
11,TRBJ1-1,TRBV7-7,ASSLGQGAEAF
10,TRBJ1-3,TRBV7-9,ASSTTGNTIY
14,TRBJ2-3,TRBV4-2,ASSQAGGRSADTQY
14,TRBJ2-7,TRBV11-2,ASSLDLAGGPYEQY
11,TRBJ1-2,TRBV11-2,ASSLGGQNDYT
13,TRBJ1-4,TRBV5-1,ASSSLGGTNEKLF
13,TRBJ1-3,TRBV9,ASSVSDSSGNTIY
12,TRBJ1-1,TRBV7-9,ASSPSPGGTRAF
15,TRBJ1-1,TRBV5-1,ASSLARRDSLNTEAF
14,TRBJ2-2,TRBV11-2,ASSSGGARNTGELF